The 23 T cell receptor beta chains in this list originate from one sample, sequenced in a study of T cell responses to AZD1222 COVID-19 vaccine. Sequencing used immunoSEQ multiplex PCR; TCRdb keeps in-frame clones, though not all of them. The data contain 65,000 to 70,000 clones, around 83% of them singletons. Material: peripheral blood, obtained on day 0 of AZD1222 vaccination. The source is an adult in good health.

This chain joins TRBV12-3 or TRBV12-4 and TRBJ1-1, with D maybe TRBD1 (5 bases). This CDR3 contains 11 residues. Trimming removed 4 bases at V and 8 bases at J, with 8 bases between. In nucleotides, the CDR3 is TGTGCCAGCAGTTCAGGGAGAGAAGCTTTCTTT. This gives the protein CASSSGREAFF.

This clone has only a few counts. The gene calls are TRBV7-6 and TRBJ1-1; no clear D. V gave up 4 bases and J gave up 1 base, with 10 bases separating them. The germline V gene encodes CDR1 SGHVS and CDR2 FNYEAQ. This CDR3 contains 14 residues. CDR3 in amino acids: CASSSRRENTEAFF. CDR3 DNA: TGTGCCAGCAGCTCCCGCCGCGAGAACACTGAAGCTTTCTTT.

The CDR3 DNA reads as TGTGCCTCCGTTTCCACAATATCCCGCGCAGGGGGTGGGGAAAAACTGTTTTTT. Translated, it gives CASVSTISRAGGGEKLFF. This chain joins TRBV19 and TRBJ1-4; 7 bases align to TRBD1. V lost 11 bases to trimming and J lost 8 bases; unmatched junction nucleotides: 26. The CDR3 extends over 18 amino acids. The germline gives CDR1 LNHDA, CDR2 SQIVND (reference sequence).

This chain connects TRBV10-1 to TRBJ1-1, with no clear D. With 7 bases removed from V and 0 bases from J, the gap between germline ends came to 9 bases. The V gene's germline CDR1 is WNHNN and CDR2 SYGVQD (reference sequence). The CDR3 is 13 residues long. In nucleotides, the CDR3 is TGCGCCAGCACGGACGGGATGAACACTGAAGCTTTCTTT. It translates to CASTDGMNTEAFF.

This sequence joins TRBV4-2 and TRBJ1-1; the D gene is possibly TRBD1 (5 bases). V was pared by 0 bases and J by 1 base, with 12 bases between. Per the germline V gene, CDR1 is LGHNA and CDR2 is YNFKEQ. The CDR3 spans 16 residues. CDR3 sequence (DNA): TGTGCCAGCAGCCAAGAGGGGGTAGGGGCGAACACTGAAGCTTTCTTT. Encoded protein: CASSQEGVGANTEAFF.

The genes are TRBV19 and TRBJ2-7, with D possibly matching TRBD1 (6 bases). V gave up 4 bases and J gave up 2 bases, with 12 bases separating them. The CDR3 has 14 residues. Per germline, CDR1 LNHDA and CDR2 SQIVND (reference sequence). The CDR3 coding sequence is TGTGCCAGTAGTAGACCCGGGGACACCTACGAGCAGTACTTC. Translating gives CASSRPGDTYEQYF.

The rearrangement uses TRBV5-1 and TRBJ2-1; no firm D call. This CDR3 has 15 amino acids. The germline V gene encodes CDR1 SGHRS and CDR2 YFSETQ. V was cut by 0 bases and J by 4 bases, with 11 bases left in between. CDR3 loop: CASSLEVGRYNEQFF. Here the CDR3 DNA reads TGCGCCAGCAGCTTGGAGGTAGGCCGGTACAATGAGCAGTTCTTC.

As concerns this clone: At the DNA level, this CDR3 is encoded by other sequences in the same sample as well. The rearrangement joins TRBV19 to TRBJ1-1; tentative D call: TRBD1 (6 bases). V was cut by 9 bases and J by 0 bases, with 11 bases left in between. The CDR3 sequence is 13 residues long. The germline V gene encodes CDR1 LNHDA and CDR2 SQIVND (reference sequence). The CDR3 spells CASSDRLNTEAFF. In DNA form, the CDR3 reads TGTGCCAGCTCGGACAGACTGAACACTGAAGCTTTCTTT. The entire variable domain, with the rest obtained from reference TRBV19 and TRBJ1-1, is as follows: DGGITQSPKYLFRKEGQNVTLSCEQNLNHDAMYWYRQDPGQGLRLIYYSQIVNDFQKGDIAEGYSVSREKKESFPLTVTSAQKNPTAFYLCASSDRLNTEAFFGQGTRLTVV.

V usage is TRBV9 and J usage is TRBJ2-2; unclear D gene. The CDR3 consists of 14 residues. CDR1 is SGDLS and CDR2 is YYNGEE in the germline V gene. The V and J ends lost 4 bases and 0 bases respectively, with 7 bases between them. The CDR3 loop reads CASSSLTNTGELFF. In DNA, the CDR3 is TGTGCCAGCAGCTCACTAACGAACACCGGGGAGCTGTTTTTT.

The CDR3 coding sequence is TGTGCCTGGAAGCTAGGTTGGGGGGCTAGAGACACTGAAGCTTTCTTT. The encoded protein is CAWKLGWGARDTEAFF. The chain carries TRBV30 and TRBJ1-1; a weak D match, TRBD1 (6 bases). Germline CDR1 and CDR2: GTSNPN and SVGIG (reference sequence). The CDR3 sequence is 16 residues long. Trimming stripped 4 bases from V and 3 bases from J, with 21 bases between.

This clone was found a few times. The V call is TRBV5-1, the J call TRBJ1-5; 9 bases are a match to TRBD1. Germline V CDR1 and CDR2: SGHRS, YFSETQ. The CDR3 consists of 15 residues. The trim removed 3 bases at V and 5 bases at J, leaving 6 bases unmatched. The CDR3 region has the DNA TGCGCCAGCAGCTCCGGGACAGGGAACCATCAGCCCCAGCATTTT. It codes for CASSSGTGNHQPQHF.

The gene calls are TRBV5-1 and TRBJ1-5; possibly TRBD1 for D (6 bases). Looked up from germline, CDR1 is SGHRS and CDR2 is YFSETQ. V was cut by 5 bases and J by 0 bases, with 12 bases left in between. The CDR3 extends over 15 amino acids. CDR3 DNA sequence: TGCGCCAGCAGTCGGGGGCCTGGTAGCAATCAGCCCCAGCATTTT. It yields the protein CASSRGPGSNQPQHF.

This chain uses TRBV3-1 (or the pseudogene TRBV3-2) with TRBJ2-1, with a tentative D call TRBD1 (6 bases). Trimming shortened V by 3 bases and J by 0 bases, and 12 bases separated the two germline ends. Germline loops: CDR1 LGHDT, CDR2 YNNKEL (reference sequence). CDR3 length equals 16 residues. The CDR3 loop is CASSQRGSGSYNEQFF. Written as DNA, the CDR3 is TGTGCCAGCAGCCAGAGGGGGAGCGGCTCCTACAATGAGCAGTTCTTC.

This clone was seen only a few times. V is TRBV6-6 and J is TRBJ1-1; unclear D gene. CDR1 is MNHNY, CDR2 SVGAGI, per germline (reference sequence). The length of the CDR3 is 13 residues. Trimming shortened V by 0 bases and J by 3 bases, and 5 bases separated the two germline ends. The CDR3 bases are TGTGCCAGCAGTTACTCAAGGCACACTGAAGCTTTCTTT. Its protein is CASSYSRHTEAFF.

The rearrangement uses TRBV6-6 and TRBJ2-7, with D unclear. The CDR3 runs 15 residues. Trimming stripped 3 bases from V and 2 bases from J, with 14 bases between. The germline gives CDR1 MNHNY, CDR2 SVGAGI (reference sequence). The CDR3 loop reads CASSYPHRVPYEQYF. Written as DNA, the CDR3 is TGTGCCAGCAGTTATCCTCACCGGGTACCCTACGAGCAGTACTTC.

The chain links TRBV3-1 (or the pseudogene TRBV3-2) to TRBJ1-1; D not resolved. The CDR3 consists of 14 residues. The V end lost 1 base, the J end lost 11 bases, and 17 bases lay between the germline ends. Germline V CDR1 and CDR2: LGHDT, YNNKEL (reference sequence). The CDR3, as DNA: TGTGCCAGCAGCCAAGGAACAGTGGGCGCAGTGGCTTTCTTT. This sequence encodes CASSQGTVGAVAFF.

This CDR3 reads CASSQERGGMDSPLHF. The CDR3 nucleotides are TGTGCCAGCAGCCAAGAAAGGGGGGGGATGGATTCACCCCTCCACTTT. The gene calls are TRBV3-1 (or the pseudogene TRBV3-2) and TRBJ1-6; maybe TRBD1 (6 bases). CDR1 LGHDT and CDR2 YNNKEL come from the germline V gene (reference sequence). V shed 0 bases and J shed 8 bases, with 14 bases lying between them. CDR3 size: 16 residues.

This clone has only a few counts. This sequence joins TRBV30 and TRBJ1-5; 7 bases are a match to TRBD1. Germline CDR1 reads GTSNPN; CDR2 reads SVGIG (reference sequence). This CDR3 contains 13 residues. The V and J ends lost 7 bases and 7 bases, in that order; junction bases with no gene match: 10. In DNA, the CDR3 is TGTGCCTTTGGACAGGTCGGAGAGCAGCCCCAGCATTTT. It codes for CAFGQVGEQPQHF.

In DNA form, the CDR3 reads TGTGCCAGTAGTATAGACAGGGGCAACTATGGCTACACCTTC. It specifies CASSIDRGNYGYTF. The rearrangement joins TRBV19 to TRBJ1-2; a weak D match, TRBD1 (6 bases). The V end was cut by 0 bases, the J end by 2 bases, with 7 bases between. The CDR3 loop spans 14 amino acids. Germline CDR1 LNHDA, CDR2 SQIVND (reference sequence).

CDR3 protein: CASSISGTSGRYVEQFF. CDR3 DNA sequence: TGTGCCAGCAGTATCTCAGGGACTAGCGGGCGTTATGTCGAGCAGTTCTTC. V usage is TRBV25-1 and J usage is TRBJ2-1; TRBD2 matches 12 bases. V dropped 5 bases and J dropped 10; count of bases not matched to a gene: 15. The CDR3 runs to 17 residues. Germline V lookup: CDR1 MGHDK, CDR2 SYGVNS. The variable domain in full, completed from reference TRBV25-1 and TRBJ2-1, reads EADIYQTPRYLVIGTGKKITLECSQTMGHDKMYWYQQDPGMELHLIHYSYGVNSTEKGDLSSESTVSRIRTEHFPLTLESARPSHTSQYLCASSISGTSGRYVEQFFGPGTRLTVL.

This chain links TRBV25-1 with TRBJ1-4; unclear D gene. V was pared by 8 bases and J by 2 bases, with 15 bases between. This CDR3 spans 15 amino acids. Looked up from germline, CDR1 is MGHDK and CDR2 is SYGVNS. For the CDR3, the DNA is TGTGCCAGCCGAGCTAACGGGATCACTAATGAAAAACTGTTTTTT. Translated, it gives CASRANGITNEKLFF.

The rearrangement links TRBV7-2 to TRBJ2-7; 9 nucleotides agree with TRBD1. From germline, CDR1 is SGHTA and CDR2 FQGNSA. The junction had 3 bases not matched to a gene; V was cut back by 5 bases and J by 1 base. The CDR3 is 14 amino acids. The CDR3 loop reads CASSPGTGSYEQYF. The CDR3 nucleotides are TGTGCCAGCAGCCCCGGGACAGGGTCCTACGAGCAGTACTTC. The full variable domain, with the rest looked up from reference TRBV7-2 and TRBJ2-7, is GAGVSQSPSNKVTEKGKDVELRCDPISGHTALYWYRQSLGQGLEFLIYFQGNSAPDKSGLPSDRFSAERTGGSVSTLTIQRTQQEDSAVYLCASSPGTGSYEQYFGPGTRLTVT.

Remarks on this clone: One end of the junction fails to match germline, which may point to a read error. This rearrangement joins TRBV20-1 to TRBJ1-4, with TRBD1 identical over 7 bases. The CDR3 runs 11 residues. The germline gives CDR1 DFQATT, CDR2 SNEGSKA (reference sequence). CDR3 in amino acids: CSAGKTGSWIF. In DNA form, the CDR3 reads TGCAGTGCTGGAAAGACAGGGTCTTGGATTTTT.